This paragraph covers one TCR beta chain sequence. Its antigen is as yet unknown. Four of the eight donors gave 0.5-1 mL blood during surgery. Genomic DNA was extracted from every available blood leukocyte. Assay: immunoSEQ multiplex PCR; the TCRdb copy retains only in-frame clones and omits some. The data contain approximately 49,000 clones, over 90% of them singletons. This specimen comes from a study of human thymus T cells. Notes on the study in general: Thymic and blood repertoires appeared to display a bias in their usage of V and J genes.

Germline V gene sequence: CDR1 MNHEY, CDR2 SVGAGI. There are 15 residues in the CDR3. Trimming removed 6 bases from V and 5 bases from J; junction bases left unmatched: 7. The chain is built from TRBV6-5 and TRBJ2-1; 10 bases align to TRBD1. The TCR sequence derives from a girl under three years old with a congenital heart defect but otherwise immunologically healthy. The specimen sequenced was blood. The CDR3 spells CASRNRDRGHNEQFF. The CDR3 DNA reads as TGTGCCAGCAGAAACCGGGACAGGGGACACAATGAGCAGTTCTTC.